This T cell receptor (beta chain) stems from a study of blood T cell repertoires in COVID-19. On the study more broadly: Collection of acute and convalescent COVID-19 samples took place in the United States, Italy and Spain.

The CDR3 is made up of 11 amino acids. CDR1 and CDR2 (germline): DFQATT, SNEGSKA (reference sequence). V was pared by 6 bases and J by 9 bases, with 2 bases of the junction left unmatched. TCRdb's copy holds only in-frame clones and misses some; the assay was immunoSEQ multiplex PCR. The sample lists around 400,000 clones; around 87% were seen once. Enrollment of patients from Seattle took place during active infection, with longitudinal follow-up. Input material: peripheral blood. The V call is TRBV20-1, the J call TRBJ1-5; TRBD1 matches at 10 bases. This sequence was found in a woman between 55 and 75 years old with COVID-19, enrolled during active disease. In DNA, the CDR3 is TGCAGTGCAGGGGACAGGGGGCCCCAGCATTTT. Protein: CSAGDRGPQHF.